Listed below are T cell receptor beta chains from one sample, sequenced in a study of T cell responses to AZD1222 COVID-19 vaccine. The repertoire was sequenced with immunoSEQ multiplex PCR; TCRdb's copy has only in-frame clones and lacks some. This table has about 130,000 clones, approximately 90% appearing once. Specimen: peripheral blood, collected on day 0 of AZD1222 vaccination. The receptors were sampled from an adult in good health. Each CDR3 is given with its conserved first and last residue. Fields, in order: V gene, J gene, D gene, clone size, CDR3 DNA, CDR3 protein. D genes are given only for firm matches. Rows may omit the clone size; those that give it use once, few, many or a size class.

TRBV5-5	TRBJ1-1	-	-	TGTGCCAGCAGCTTGCAGGCGTTGACTGAAGCTTTCTTT	CASSLQALTEAFF
TRBV7-8	TRBJ1-2	-	-	TGTGCCAGCAGCTTAGATCCAGGGACCTATGGCTACACCTTC	CASSLDPGTYGYTF
TRBV12-3/TRBV12-4	TRBJ2-7	-	-	TGTGCCAGCAGTCACAGCTACGAGCAGTACTTC	CASSHSYEQYF
TRBV21-1	TRBJ2-2	-	-	TGTGCCAGCAGCAAATTTTGTCACAGGGATAACGGGGAGCTGTTTTTT	CASSKFCHRDNGELFF
TRBV5-1	TRBJ1-5	-	-	TGCGCCAGCAGCTTGTACCAGGTTCCGAATCAGCCCCAGCATTTT	CASSLYQVPNQPQHF
TRBV3-1/TRBV3-2	TRBJ1-2	-	-	TGTGCCAGCAGTAACACAGGGAACTATGGCTACACCTTC	CASSNTGNYGYTF
TRBV30	TRBJ2-7	-	-	TGTGCCTGGAGTCCCCGAACTCCGACCTACGAGCAGTACTTC	CAWSPRTPTYEQYF
TRBV4-3	TRBJ2-2	TRBD1	-	TGCGCCAGCAGCCAGGGGGAAAGGACAGGGTTAACCGGGGAGCTGTTTTTT	CASSQGERTGLTGELFF
TRBV5-1	TRBJ2-3	-	-	TGCGCCAGCAGCTTGGTGGCAGGGAGCACAGATACGCAGTATTTT	CASSLVAGSTDTQYF
TRBV19	TRBJ1-2	-	few	TGTGCCAGTAGTAGGCGACAGGACGTTAACTATGGCTACACCTTC	CASSRRQDVNYGYTF
TRBV30	TRBJ2-3	-	-	TGTGCCTGGAGTGTGGGGCTTATCACAGATACGCAGTATTTT	CAWSVGLITDTQYF
TRBV7-2	TRBJ2-7	-	-	TGTGCCAGCAGCTTAGCGGGAGACCGCACCTACGAGCAGTACTTC	CASSLAGDRTYEQYF
TRBV5-8	TRBJ2-2	-	-	TGTGCCAGCAGCTTCAGGATCTCCGGGGAGCTGTTTTTT	CASSFRISGELFF
TRBV21-1	TRBJ2-2	-	few	TGTGCCAGCAGCAAAGGGGGACAGGGGGCCACCGGGGAGCTGTTTTTT	CASSKGGQGATGELFF
TRBV14	TRBJ2-7	-	-	TGTGCCAGCAGCCAAGACCGGACCTTCGCCTACGAGCAGTACTTC	CASSQDRTFAYEQYF
TRBV6-1	TRBJ1-4	TRBD1	-	TGTGCCAGCAGTGAGGCAGGGGGGCGTGAAAAACTGTTTTTT	CASSEAGGREKLFF
TRBV19	TRBJ1-5	-	few	TGTGCCAGTAGTATTGACAAGTGGAATCAGCCCCAGCATTTT	CASSIDKWNQPQHF
TRBV5-5	TRBJ1-5	-	-	TGTGCCAGCAGCTTGGGACAGGCCTTAATCAATCAGCCCCAGCATTTT	CASSLGQALINQPQHF
TRBV3-1/TRBV3-2	TRBJ2-5	TRBD2	-	TGTGCCAGCAGCCAATTGCGACTAGCGGATGGGCAAGAGACCCAGTACTTC	CASSQLRLADGQETQYF
TRBV6-2/TRBV6-3	TRBJ1-2	TRBD1	few	TGTGCCAGCAGTACCCGACAGGGAGCTAACTATGGCTACACCTTC	CASSTRQGANYGYTF
TRBV5-4	TRBJ2-2	-	-	TGTGCCAGCAGCTTGGGAGGGGTTCGGGACACCGGGGAGCTGTTTTTT	CASSLGGVRDTGELFF
TRBV5-5	TRBJ2-7	TRBD1	-	TGTGCCAGCAGCTTGAACAGGGGCCCCTACGAGCAGTACTTC	CASSLNRGPYEQYF
TRBV3-1/TRBV3-2	TRBJ2-7	TRBD1	-	TGTGCCTCCCGGGACAGGGGGCACGAGCAGTACTTC	CASRDRGHEQYF
TRBV3-1/TRBV3-2	TRBJ1-2	TRBD1	-	TGTGCCAGCAGCCAAGGTCAGGGGGCGCGCGGCTACACCTTC	CASSQGQGARGYTF
TRBV2	TRBJ2-7	TRBD2	-	TGTGCCAGCAGACTAGCAAGCGGGGGGGCCTACGAGCAGTACTTC	CASRLASGGAYEQYF